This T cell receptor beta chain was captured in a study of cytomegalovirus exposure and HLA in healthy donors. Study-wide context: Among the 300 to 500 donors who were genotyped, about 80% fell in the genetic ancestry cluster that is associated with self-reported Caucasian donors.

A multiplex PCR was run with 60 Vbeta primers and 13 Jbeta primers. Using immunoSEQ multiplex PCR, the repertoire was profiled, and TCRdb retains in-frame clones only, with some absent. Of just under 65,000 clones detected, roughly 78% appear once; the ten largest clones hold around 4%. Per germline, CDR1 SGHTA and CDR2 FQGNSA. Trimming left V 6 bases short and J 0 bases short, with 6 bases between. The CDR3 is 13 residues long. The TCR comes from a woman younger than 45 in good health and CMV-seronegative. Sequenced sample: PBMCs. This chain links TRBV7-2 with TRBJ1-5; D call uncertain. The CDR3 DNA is TGTGCCAGCAGAGCGTATAGCAATCAGCCCCAGCATTTT. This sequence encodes CASRAYSNQPQHF.